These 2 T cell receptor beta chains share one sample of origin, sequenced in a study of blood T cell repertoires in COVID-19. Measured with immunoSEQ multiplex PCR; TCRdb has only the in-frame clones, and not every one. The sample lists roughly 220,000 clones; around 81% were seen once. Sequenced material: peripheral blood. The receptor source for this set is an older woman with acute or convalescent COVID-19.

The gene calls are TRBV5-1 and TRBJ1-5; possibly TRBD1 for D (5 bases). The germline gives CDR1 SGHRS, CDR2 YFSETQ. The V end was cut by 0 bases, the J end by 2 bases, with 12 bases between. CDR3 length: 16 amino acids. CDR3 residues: CASSLGGGEGNQPQHF. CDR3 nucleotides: TGCGCCAGCAGCTTGGGCGGGGGGGAAGGCAATCAGCCCCAGCATTTT.

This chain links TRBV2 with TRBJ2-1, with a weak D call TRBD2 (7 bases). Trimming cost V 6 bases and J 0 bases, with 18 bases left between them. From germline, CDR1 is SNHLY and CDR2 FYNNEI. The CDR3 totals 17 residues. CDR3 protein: CASRGAGEGRSYNEQFF. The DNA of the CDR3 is TGTGCCAGCAGGGGGGCGGGAGAAGGCCGCTCCTACAATGAGCAGTTCTTC.